A selection of T cell receptor beta chains follows, all from one sample in a study of shared clonotypes between healthy human individuals. The protocol was immunoSEQ multiplex PCR, while the TCRdb copy is restricted to in-frame clones and leaves out a portion. This sample has fewer than 3 million clones, with less than 95% found just once. Sequenced: naive CD4+ T cells from PBMCs. Receptors were obtained from a man aged 18 to 30 in good health. Some clones in this sample may be carry-over from other donors' samples. Both conserved end residues are part of each CDR3. The D gene is left open where the match is weak. For some rows the clone size is stated as once, few or many, or as a class when expanded; others skip it.

clone_size,d_call,v_call,j_call,cdr3_aa,cdr3_nt
-,-,TRBV6-1,TRBJ2-3,CASRRLDTQYF,TGTGCCAGCCGCAGACTAGATACGCAGTATTTT
-,-,TRBV4-1,TRBJ2-5,CASSQEGAGETQYF,TGCGCCAGCAGCCAAGAAGGGGCCGGCGAGACCCAGTACTTC
-,TRBD1,TRBV30,TRBJ2-4,CAWMNQGVVNIQYF,TGTGCCTGGATGAATCAGGGGGTGGTGAACATTCAGTACTTC
-,TRBD2,TRBV4-3,TRBJ2-3,CASSQGGSGGSDTQYF,TGCGCCAGCAGCCAAGGGGGGTCCGGGGGGTCCGATACGCAGTATTTT
-,TRBD2,TRBV29-1,TRBJ2-1,CSVEGGWTSGYNEQFF,TGCAGCGTTGAAGGGGGGTGGACTAGCGGCTACAATGAGCAGTTCTTC
-,-,TRBV5-1,TRBJ2-5,CASSTGRRETQYF,TGCGCCAGCAGCACAGGACGTCGGGAGACCCAGTACTTC
once,-,TRBV10-3,TRBJ1-1,CAISGKGDLTEAFF,TGTGCCATCAGTGGGAAAGGGGACCTCACTGAAGCTTTCTTT
-,-,TRBV28,TRBJ2-7,CASSAPEFQAQYF,TGTGCCAGCAGCGCACCCGAATTCCAAGCGCAGTACTTC
-,TRBD1,TRBV6-5,TRBJ2-7,CASSTAGQGSYEQYF,TGTGCCAGCAGTACGGCGGGACAGGGTTCCTACGAGCAGTACTTC
-,-,TRBV20-1,TRBJ1-4,CSARSGVF,TGCAGTGCCAGATCAGGTGTGTTT
-,-,TRBV7-2,TRBJ2-3,CASRLVLPDTQYF,TGTGCCAGCAGACTAGTTCTCCCTGATACGCAGTATTTT
-,TRBD1,TRBV9,TRBJ1-2,CASTVAIQGTHGYTF,TGTGCCAGCACCGTAGCGATACAGGGGACCCATGGCTACACCTTC
-,-,TRBV7-9,TRBJ2-1,CASSLFGTRGSYNEQFF,TGTGCCAGCAGCTTGTTTGGGACCAGGGGCTCCTACAATGAGCAGTTCTTC
-,-,TRBV18,TRBJ2-7,CASSPPGVSSYEQYF,TGTGCCAGCTCACCCCCCGGGGTGAGCTCCTACGAGCAGTACTTC
once,TRBD2,TRBV5-4,TRBJ2-1,CASSVAGEQFF,TGTGCCAGCAGCGTAGCGGGAGAGCAGTTCTTC
-,-,TRBV4-1,TRBJ2-7,CASSLRAPSYEQYF,TGCGCCAGCAGCCTTCGGGCCCCCTCCTACGAGCAGTACTTC
-,-,TRBV19,TRBJ1-4,CASRRGDTNEKLFF,TGTGCCAGTAGGCGAGGGGACACTAATGAAAAACTGTTTTTT
-,-,TRBV7-8,TRBJ2-2,CATQMAANTGELFF,TGTGCCACCCAAATGGCAGCCAACACCGGGGAGCTGTTTTTT
-,TRBD1,TRBV18,TRBJ1-1,CASSRTPGTGFYTEAFF,TGTGCCAGCTCACGAACTCCCGGGACAGGGTTTTACACTGAAGCTTTCTTT
once,-,TRBV5-8,TRBJ2-3,CASSLGAVDTQYF,TGTGCCAGCAGCTTGGGAGCGGTTGATACGCAGTATTTT
-,TRBD1,TRBV19,TRBJ1-5,CASSIGDSFNQPQHF,TGTGCCAGTAGTATAGGGGACAGTTTCAATCAGCCCCAGCATTTT
-,TRBD2,TRBV4-1,TRBJ2-1,CASSRLGLAGEYNEQFF,TGCGCCAGCAGCCGCCTTGGACTAGCGGGAGAATACAATGAGCAGTTCTTC
-,TRBD2,TRBV19,TRBJ2-1,CASSITGLATLKTASNEQFF,TGTGCCAGTAGTATAACGGGACTAGCGACCCTTAAAACAGCATCCAATGAGCAGTTCTTC
once,-,TRBV10-3,TRBJ2-3,CAISPQGPSDTQYF,TGTGCCATCAGTCCCCAGGGGCCATCAGATACGCAGTATTTT
-,-,TRBV6-4,TRBJ1-5,CASSENLFQPQHF,TGTGCCAGCAGTGAAAACTTGTTTCAGCCCCAGCATTTT